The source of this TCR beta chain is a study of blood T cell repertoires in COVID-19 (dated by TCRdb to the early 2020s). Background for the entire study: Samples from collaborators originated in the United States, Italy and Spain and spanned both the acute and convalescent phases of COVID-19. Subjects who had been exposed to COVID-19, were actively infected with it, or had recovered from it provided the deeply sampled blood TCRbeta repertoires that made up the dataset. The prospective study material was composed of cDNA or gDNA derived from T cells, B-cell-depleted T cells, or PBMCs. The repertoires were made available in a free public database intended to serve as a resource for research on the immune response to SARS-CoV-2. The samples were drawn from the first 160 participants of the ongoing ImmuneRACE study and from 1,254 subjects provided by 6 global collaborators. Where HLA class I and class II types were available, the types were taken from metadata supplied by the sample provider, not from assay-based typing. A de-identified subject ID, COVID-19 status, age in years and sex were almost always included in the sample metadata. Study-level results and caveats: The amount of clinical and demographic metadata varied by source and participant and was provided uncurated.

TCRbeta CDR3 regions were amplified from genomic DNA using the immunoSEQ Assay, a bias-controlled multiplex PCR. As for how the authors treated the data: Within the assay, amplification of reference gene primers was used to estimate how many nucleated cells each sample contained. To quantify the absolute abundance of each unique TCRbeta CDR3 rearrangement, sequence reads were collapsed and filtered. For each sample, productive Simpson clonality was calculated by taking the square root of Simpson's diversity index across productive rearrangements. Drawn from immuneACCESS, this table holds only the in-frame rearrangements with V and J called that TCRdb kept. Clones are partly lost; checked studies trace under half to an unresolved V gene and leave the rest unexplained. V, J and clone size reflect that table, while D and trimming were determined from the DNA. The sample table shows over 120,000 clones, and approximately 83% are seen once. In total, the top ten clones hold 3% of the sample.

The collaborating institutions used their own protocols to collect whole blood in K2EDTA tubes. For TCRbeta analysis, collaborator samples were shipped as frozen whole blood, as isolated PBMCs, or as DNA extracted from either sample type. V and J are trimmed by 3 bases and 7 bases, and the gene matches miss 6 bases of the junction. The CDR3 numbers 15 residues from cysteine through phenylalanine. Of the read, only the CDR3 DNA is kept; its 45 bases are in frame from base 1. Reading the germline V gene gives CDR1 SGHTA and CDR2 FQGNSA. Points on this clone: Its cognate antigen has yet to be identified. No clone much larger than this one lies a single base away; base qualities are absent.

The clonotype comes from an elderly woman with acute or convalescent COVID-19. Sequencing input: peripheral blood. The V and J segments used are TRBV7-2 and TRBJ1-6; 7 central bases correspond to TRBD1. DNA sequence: TGTGCCAGCAGCTTCCTAGGACAGGCGAATTCACCCCTCCACTTT. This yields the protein CASSFLGQANSPLHF.